This record concerns one TCR beta chain sequence. Germline assignment: CDR1 SEHNR and CDR2 FQNEAQ (reference sequence). CDR3 length: 15 amino acids. Trimming left V 1 base short and J 4 bases short, with 13 bases between. This sample stems from a study of cytomegalovirus exposure and HLA in healthy donors. 60 Vbeta and 13 Jbeta primers were used in PCR. Authors' methods: Later reanalysis found around 84 million unique TCR beta chains, approximately 11 million of them shared. Produced via immunoSEQ multiplex PCR; TCRdb's table is partial and in-frame only. V, J and clone size derive from that table, while D and trimming were established from the DNA sequence. The sample lists some 99,000 clones; around four fifths were seen once.

The chain has TRBV7-9 and TRBJ1-1; TRBD1 is a possible D gene (5 bases). This receptor was identified in a woman between 45 and 65 years old in good health and CMV-seropositive. The material sequenced was PBMCs. The CDR3 here is CASSLDGARGTEAFF. In DNA form, the CDR3 reads TGTGCCAGCAGCTTAGATGGGGCGCGGGGCACTGAAGCTTTCTTT.